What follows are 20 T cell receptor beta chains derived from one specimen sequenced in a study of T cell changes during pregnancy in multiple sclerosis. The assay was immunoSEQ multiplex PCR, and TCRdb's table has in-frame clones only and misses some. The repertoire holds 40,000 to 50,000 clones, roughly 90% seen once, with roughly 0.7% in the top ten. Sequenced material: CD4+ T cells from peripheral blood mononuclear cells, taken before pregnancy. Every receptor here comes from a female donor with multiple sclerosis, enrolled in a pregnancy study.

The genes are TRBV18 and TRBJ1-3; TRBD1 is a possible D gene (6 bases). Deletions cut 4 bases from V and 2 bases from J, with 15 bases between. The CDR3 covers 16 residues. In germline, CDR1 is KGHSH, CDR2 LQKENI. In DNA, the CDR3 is TGTGCCAGCTCACAATCGACAGGTAGCGCTGGAAACACCATATATTTT. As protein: CASSQSTGSAGNTIYF.

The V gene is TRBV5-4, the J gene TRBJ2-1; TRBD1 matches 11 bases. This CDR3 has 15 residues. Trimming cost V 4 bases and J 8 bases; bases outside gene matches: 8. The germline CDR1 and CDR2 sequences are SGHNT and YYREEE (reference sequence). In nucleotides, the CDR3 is TGTGCCAGCAGCGGCCGGGACAGGGGGATGGATGAGCAGTTCTTC. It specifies CASSGRDRGMDEQFF.

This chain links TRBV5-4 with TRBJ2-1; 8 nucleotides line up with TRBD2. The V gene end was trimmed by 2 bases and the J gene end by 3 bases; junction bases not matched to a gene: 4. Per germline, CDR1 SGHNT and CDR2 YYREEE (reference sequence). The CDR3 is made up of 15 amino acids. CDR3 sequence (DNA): TGTGCCAGCAGCTTAGCGGGGGCCAACTACAATGAGCAGTTCTTC. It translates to CASSLAGANYNEQFF.

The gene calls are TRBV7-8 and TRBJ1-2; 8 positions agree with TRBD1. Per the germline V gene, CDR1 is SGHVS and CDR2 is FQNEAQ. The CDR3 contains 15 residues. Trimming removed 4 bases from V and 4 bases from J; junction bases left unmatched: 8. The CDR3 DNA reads TGTGCCAGCAGCTCCGGGACAGGAGCCGCCTATGGCTACACCTTC. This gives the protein CASSSGTGAAYGYTF.

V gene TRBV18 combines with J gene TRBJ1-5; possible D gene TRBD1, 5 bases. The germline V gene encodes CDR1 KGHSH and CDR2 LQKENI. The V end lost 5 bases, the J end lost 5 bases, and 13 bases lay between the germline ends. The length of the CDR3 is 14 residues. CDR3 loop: CASSGRLRDQPQHF. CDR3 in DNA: TGTGCCAGCTCAGGAAGACTCAGGGATCAGCCCCAGCATTTT.

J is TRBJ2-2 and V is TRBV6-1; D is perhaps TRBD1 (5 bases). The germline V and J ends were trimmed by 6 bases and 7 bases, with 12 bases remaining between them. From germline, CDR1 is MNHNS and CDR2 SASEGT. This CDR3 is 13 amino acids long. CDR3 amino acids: CASSSRANGELFF. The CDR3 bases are TGTGCCAGCAGCTCCAGGGCAAACGGGGAGCTGTTTTTT.

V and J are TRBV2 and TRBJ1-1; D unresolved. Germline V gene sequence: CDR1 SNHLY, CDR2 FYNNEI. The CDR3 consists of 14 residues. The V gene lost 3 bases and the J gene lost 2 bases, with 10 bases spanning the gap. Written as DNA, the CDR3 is TGTGCCAGCAGTGAGAATCGGGGAAACACTGAAGCTTTCTTT. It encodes CASSENRGNTEAFF.

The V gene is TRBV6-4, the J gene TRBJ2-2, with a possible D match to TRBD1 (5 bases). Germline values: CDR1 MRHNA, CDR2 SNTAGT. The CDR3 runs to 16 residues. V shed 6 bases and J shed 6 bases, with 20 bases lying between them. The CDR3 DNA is TGTGCCAGCAGCGATCAGGCGGCAGGGCTAGCCGGGGAGCTGTTTTTT. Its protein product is CASSDQAAGLAGELFF.

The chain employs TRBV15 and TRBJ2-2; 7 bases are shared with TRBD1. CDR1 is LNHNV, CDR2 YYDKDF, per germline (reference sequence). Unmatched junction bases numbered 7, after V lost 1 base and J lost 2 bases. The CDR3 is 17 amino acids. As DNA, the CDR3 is TGTGCCACCAGCAGAGCCCTTGGGACAGTCAACACCGGGGAGCTGTTTTTT. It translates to CATSRALGTVNTGELFF. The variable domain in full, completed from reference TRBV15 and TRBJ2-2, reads DAMVIQNPRYQVTQFGKPVTLSCSQTLNHNVMYWYQQKSSQAPKLLFHYYDKDFNNEADTPDNFQSRRPNTSFCFLDIRSPGLGDTAMYLCATSRALGTVNTGELFFGEGSRLTVL.

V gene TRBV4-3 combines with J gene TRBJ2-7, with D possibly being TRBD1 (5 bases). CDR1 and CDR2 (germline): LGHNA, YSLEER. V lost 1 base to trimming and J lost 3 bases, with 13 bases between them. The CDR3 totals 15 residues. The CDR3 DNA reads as TGCGCCAGCAGCCAAGTGGCAGGGAAGGACTACGAGCAGTACTTC. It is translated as CASSQVAGKDYEQYF.

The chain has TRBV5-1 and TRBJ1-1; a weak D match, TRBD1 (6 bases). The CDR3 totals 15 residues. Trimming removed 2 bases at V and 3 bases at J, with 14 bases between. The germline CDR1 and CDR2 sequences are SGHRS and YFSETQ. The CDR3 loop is CASSFQGRGDTEAFF. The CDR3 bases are TGCGCCAGCAGCTTTCAGGGGCGAGGGGACACTGAAGCTTTCTTT.

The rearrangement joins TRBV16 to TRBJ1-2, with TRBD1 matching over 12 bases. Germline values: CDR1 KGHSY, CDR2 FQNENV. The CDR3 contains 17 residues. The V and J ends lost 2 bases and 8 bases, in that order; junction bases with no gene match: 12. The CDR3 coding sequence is TGTGCCAGCAGCCAAAGAGGACCGGGACAGGGGGCGGAGGGCTACACCTTC. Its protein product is CASSQRGPGQGAEGYTF.

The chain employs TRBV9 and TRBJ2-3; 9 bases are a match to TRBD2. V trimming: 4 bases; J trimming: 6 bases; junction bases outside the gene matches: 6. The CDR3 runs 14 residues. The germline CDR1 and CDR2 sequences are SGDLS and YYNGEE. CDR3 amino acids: CASSPRGTSDTQYF. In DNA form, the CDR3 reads TGTGCCAGCAGCCCGCGAGGGACTAGCGATACGCAGTATTTT.

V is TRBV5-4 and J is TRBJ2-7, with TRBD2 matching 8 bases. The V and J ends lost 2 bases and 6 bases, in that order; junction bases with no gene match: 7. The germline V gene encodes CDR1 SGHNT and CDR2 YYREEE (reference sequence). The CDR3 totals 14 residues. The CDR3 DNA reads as TGTGCCAGCAGCTTCCCCGGGACTAGTATCGAGCAGTACTTC. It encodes CASSFPGTSIEQYF.

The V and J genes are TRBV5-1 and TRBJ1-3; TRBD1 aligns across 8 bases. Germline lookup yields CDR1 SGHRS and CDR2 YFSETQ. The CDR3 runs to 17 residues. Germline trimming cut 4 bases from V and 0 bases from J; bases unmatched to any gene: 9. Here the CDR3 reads CASSPMGTGNSGNTIYF. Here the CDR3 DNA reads TGCGCCAGCAGCCCGATGGGGACAGGCAACTCTGGAAACACCATATATTTT.

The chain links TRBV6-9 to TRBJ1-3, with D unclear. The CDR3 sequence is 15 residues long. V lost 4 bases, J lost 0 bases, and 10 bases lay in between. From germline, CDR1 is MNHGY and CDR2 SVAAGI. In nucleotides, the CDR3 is TGTGCCAGCAGTTCTGACGCTAGCTCTGGAAACACCATATATTTT. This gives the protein CASSSDASSGNTIYF.

The CDR3 DNA follows: TGCGCCAGCAGCCAAGAAGGGACAGGGAGGTATGATACGCAGTATTTT. As protein: CASSQEGTGRYDTQYF. The genes are TRBV4-1 and TRBJ2-3, with 9 bases lining up with TRBD1. Trimming removed 0 bases from V and 6 bases from J; junction bases left unmatched: 7. Germline CDR1 is MGHRA and CDR2 is YSYEKL. This CDR3 has 16 amino acids.

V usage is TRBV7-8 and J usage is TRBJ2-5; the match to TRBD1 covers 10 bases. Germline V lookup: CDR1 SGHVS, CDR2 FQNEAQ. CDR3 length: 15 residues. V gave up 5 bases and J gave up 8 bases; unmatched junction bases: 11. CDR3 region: CASSRPATGGQTQYF. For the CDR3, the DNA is TGTGCCAGCAGCCGGCCGGCGACAGGGGGCCAAACCCAGTACTTC.

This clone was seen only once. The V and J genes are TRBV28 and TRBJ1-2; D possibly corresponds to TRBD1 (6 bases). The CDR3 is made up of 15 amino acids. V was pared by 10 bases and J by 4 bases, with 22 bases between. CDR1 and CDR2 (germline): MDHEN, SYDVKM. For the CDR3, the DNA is TGTGCCACGATAGGGGGGGGGCCGCGTGTCTATGGCTACACCTTC. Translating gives CATIGGGPRVYGYTF.

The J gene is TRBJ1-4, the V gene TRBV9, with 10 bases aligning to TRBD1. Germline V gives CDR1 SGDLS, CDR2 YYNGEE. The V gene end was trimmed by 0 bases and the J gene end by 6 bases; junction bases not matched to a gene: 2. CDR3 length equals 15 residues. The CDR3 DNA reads TGTGCCAGCAGCGTAGAAGGGACAGGGGATGAAAAACTGTTTTTT. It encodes CASSVEGTGDEKLFF. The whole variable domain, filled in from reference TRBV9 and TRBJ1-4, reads DSGVTQTPKHLITATGQRVTLRCSPRSGDLSVYWYQQSLDQGLQFLIQYYNGEERAKGNILERFSAQQFPDLHSELNLSSLELGDSALYFCASSVEGTGDEKLFFGSGTQLSVL.